This TCR beta chain originates from a study of CD4+ T cells in melanoma. Study-level findings and limits: A reported correlation linked neoantigen-specific CD4+ T cells to CD8+, macrophage and B cell function.

This clone has only one observation. Its antigen is currently unknown. The table came from immunoSEQ multiplex PCR; TCRdb's copy has only in-frame clones and leaves some out. The sample has around 18,000 clones; roughly four fifths are singletons. Germline values: CDR1 MDHEN, CDR2 SYDVKM. CDR3 length equals 14 residues. Between the trimmed V and J ends, which lost 3 bases and 0 bases, there was a span of 8 bases. Sequencing was performed on cells from a culture (not recorded whether cultured in vitro). The chain joins TRBV28 to TRBJ1-1, with TRBD1 as a possible D gene (5 bases). The source of this sequence is a human donor with melanoma. CDR3 amino acids: CASSLGGMNTEAFF. The CDR3 DNA reads as TGTGCCAGCAGTTTGGGGGGAATGAACACTGAAGCTTTCTTT.